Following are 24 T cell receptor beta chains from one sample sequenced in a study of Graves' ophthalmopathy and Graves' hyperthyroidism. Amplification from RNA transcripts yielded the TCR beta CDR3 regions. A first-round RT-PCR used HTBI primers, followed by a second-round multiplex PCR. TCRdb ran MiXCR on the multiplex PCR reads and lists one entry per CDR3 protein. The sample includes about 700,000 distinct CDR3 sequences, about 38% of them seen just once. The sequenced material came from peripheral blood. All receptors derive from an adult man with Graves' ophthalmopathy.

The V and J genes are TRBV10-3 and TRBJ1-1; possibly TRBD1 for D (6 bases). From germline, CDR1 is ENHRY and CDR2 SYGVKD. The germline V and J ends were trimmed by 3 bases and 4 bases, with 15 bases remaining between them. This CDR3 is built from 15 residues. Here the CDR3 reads CAISEGGTGSTEAFF. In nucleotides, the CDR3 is TGTGCCATCAGTGAAGGAGGTACAGGGTCCACTGAAGCTTTCTTT.

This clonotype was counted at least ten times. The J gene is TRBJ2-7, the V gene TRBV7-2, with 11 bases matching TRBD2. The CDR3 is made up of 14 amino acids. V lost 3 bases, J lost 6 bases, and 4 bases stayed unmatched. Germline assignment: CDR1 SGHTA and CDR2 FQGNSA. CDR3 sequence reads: CASSFSGRVSEQYF. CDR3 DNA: TGTGCCAGCAGCTTTAGCGGGAGGGTTAGCGAGCAGTACTTC.

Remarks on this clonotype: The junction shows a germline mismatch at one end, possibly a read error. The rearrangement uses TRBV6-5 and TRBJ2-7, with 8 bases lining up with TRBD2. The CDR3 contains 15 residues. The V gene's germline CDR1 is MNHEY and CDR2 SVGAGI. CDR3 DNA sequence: TGTGCCAGCACCTTTGAACCTGGACTAGCCTACGAGCAGCACTTC. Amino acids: CASTFEPGLAYEQHF.

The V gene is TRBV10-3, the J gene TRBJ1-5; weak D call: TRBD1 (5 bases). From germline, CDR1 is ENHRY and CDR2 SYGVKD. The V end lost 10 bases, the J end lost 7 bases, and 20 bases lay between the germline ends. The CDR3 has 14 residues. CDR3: CASTKTGGGQPQHF. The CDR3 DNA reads TGTGCCAGCACCAAAACTGGGGGTGGCCAGCCCCAGCATTTT.

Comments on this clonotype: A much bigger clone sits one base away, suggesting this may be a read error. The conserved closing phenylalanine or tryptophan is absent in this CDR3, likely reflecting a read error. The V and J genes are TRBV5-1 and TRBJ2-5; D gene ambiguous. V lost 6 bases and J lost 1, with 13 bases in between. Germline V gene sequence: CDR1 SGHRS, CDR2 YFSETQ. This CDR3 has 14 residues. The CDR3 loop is CASTSSGFQETQYS. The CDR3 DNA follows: TGCGCCAGCACGTCCTCAGGTTTCCAAGAGACCCAGTACTCC.

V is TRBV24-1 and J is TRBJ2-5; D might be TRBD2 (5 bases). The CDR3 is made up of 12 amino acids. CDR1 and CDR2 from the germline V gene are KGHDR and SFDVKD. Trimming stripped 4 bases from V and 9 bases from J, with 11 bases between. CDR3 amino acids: CATSDGDQPQYF. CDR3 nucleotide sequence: TGTGCCACCAGTGACGGGGATCAGCCCCAGTACTTC.

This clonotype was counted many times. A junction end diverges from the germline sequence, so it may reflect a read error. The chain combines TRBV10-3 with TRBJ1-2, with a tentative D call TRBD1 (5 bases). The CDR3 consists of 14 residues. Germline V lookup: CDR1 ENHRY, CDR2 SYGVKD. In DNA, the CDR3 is TGTGCCAGCAGTAGAGAACAGGAGAACTATGGCTACACCTTC. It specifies CASSREQENYGYTF.

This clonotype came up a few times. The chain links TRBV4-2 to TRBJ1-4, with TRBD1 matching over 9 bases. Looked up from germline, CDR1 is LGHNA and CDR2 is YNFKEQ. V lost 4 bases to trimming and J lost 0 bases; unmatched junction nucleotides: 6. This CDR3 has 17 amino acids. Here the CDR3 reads CASSRPGTGTTNEKLFF. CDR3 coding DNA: TGTGCCAGCAGCCGTCCCGGGACAGGGACAACTAATGAAAAACTGTTTTTT.

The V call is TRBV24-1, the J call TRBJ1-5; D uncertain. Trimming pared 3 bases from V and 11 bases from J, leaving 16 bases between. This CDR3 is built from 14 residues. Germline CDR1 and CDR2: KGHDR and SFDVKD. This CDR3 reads CATSDEDPQETQHF. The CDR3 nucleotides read TGTGCCACCAGTGATGAAGATCCTCAAGAGACCCAGCATTTT.

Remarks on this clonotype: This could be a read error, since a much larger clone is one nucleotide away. The CDR3 here is CASSAGVGIGEKLLF. CDR3 nucleotides: TGTGCCAGCTCCGCCGGGGTAGGGATCGGTGAAAAACTGCTTTTT. The chain joins TRBV7-8 to TRBJ1-4; D gene ambiguous. Germline CDR1 and CDR2: SGHVS and FQNEAQ. This CDR3 contains 15 residues.

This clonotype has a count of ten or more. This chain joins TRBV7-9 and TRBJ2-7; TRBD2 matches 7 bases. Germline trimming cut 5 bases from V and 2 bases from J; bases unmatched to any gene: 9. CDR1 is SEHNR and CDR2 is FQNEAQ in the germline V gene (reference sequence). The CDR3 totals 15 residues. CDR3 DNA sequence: TGTGCCAGCAGCAAGGGGCCTAGCGGAACCTACGAGCAGTACTTC. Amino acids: CASSKGPSGTYEQYF.

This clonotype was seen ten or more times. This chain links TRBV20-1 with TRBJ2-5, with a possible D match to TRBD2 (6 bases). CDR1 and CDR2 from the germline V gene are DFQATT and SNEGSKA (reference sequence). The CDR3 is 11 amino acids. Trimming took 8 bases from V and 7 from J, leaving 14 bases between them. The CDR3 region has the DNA TGCAGTACCATAGCCGGGGGGACCCAGTACTTC. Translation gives CSTIAGGTQYF.

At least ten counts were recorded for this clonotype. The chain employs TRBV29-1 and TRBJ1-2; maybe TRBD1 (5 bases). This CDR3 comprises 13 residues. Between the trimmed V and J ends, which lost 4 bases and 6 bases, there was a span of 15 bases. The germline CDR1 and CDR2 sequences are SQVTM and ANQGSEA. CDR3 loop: CSVALAWGNGYTF. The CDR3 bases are TGCAGCGTTGCATTGGCTTGGGGGAATGGCTACACCTTC.

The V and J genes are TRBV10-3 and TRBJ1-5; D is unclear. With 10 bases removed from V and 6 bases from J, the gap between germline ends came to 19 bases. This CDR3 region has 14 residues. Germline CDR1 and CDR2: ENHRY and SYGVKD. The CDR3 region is CASRYEGGSQPQHF. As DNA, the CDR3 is TGTGCCAGCAGGTATGAGGGAGGGTCTCAGCCCCAGCATTTT.

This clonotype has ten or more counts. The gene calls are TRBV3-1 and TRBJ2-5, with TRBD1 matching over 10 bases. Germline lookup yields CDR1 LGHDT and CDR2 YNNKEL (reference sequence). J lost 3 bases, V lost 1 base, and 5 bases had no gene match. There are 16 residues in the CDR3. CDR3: CASSQGPGQGKETQYF. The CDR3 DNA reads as TGTGCCAGCAGCCAAGGACCGGGACAGGGGAAAGAGACCCAGTACTTC.

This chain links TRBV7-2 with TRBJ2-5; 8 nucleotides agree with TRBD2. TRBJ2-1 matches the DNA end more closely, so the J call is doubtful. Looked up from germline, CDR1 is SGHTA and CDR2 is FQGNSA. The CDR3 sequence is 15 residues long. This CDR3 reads CASKVWGGGNNEQFF. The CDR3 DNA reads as TGTGCCAGCAAGGTCTGGGGCGGGGGGAACAATGAGCAGTTCTTC.

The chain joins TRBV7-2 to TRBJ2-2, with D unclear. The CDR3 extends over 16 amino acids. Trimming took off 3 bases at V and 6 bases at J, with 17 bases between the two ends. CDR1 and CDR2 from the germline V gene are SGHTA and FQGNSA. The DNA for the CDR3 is TGTGCCAGCAGCTTTACGTTGATCTTTGACGCCGGGGAGCTGTTTTTT. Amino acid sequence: CASSFTLIFDAGELFF.

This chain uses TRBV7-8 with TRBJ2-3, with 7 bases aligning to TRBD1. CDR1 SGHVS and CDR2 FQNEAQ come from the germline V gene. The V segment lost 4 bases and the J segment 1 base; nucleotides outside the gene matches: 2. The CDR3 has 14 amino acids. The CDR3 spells CASSSGQGTDTQYF. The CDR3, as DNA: TGTGCCAGCAGCTCCGGACAGGGCACAGATACGCAGTATTTT.

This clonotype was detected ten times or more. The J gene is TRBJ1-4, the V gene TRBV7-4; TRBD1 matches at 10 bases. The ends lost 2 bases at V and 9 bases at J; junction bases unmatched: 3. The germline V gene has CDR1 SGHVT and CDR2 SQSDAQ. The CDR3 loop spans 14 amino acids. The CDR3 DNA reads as TGTGCCAGCAGCTTATGGGACAGGGGCAAAAAACTGTTTTTT. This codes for CASSLWDRGKKLFF.

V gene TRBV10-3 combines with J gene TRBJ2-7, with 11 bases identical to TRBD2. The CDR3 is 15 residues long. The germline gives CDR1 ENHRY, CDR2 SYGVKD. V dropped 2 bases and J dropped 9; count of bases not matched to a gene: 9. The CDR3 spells CAISETSGSTDTQYF. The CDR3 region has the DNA TGTGCCATCAGTGAGACTAGCGGGAGCACAGATACGCAGTACTTC.

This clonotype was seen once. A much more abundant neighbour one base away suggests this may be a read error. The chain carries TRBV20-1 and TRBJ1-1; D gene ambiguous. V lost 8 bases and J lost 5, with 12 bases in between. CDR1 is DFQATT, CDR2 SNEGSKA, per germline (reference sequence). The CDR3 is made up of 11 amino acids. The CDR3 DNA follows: TGCAGTTGGACGGGATGGACTGAAGCTTTCTTT. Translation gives CSWTGWTEAFF.

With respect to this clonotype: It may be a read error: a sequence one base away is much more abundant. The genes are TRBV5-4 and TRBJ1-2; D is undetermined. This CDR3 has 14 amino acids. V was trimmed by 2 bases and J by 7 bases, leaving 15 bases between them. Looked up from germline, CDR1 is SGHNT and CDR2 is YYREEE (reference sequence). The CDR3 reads CASSLAARIPGYTF. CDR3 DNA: TGTGCCAGCAGCTTAGCTGCGAGGATTCCTGGCTACACCTTC.

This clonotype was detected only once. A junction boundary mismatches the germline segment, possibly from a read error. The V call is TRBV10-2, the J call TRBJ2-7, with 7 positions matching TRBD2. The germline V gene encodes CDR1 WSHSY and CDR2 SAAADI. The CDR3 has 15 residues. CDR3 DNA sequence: TGTGCCAGCAGTTACTCGTTAGGGAGGGCCTACGGGCAGTACTTC. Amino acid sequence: CASSYSLGRAYGQYF.

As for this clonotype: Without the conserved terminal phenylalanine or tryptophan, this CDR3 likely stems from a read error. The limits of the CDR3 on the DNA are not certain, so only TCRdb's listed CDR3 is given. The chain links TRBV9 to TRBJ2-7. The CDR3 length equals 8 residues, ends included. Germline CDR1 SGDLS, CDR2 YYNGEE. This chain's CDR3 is CASSVASR.